This T cell receptor beta chain was observed in a study of monozygotic twins with inflammatory bowel disease. Eight distinct reactions (per sample) were used to make the cDNA. TCRdb reprocessed the 5' RACE reads and keeps a single row for each CDR3 protein, giving no DNA. Its table records around 230,000 distinct CDR3 sequences. The germline V gene has CDR1 SGHRS and CDR2 YFSETQ. The CDR3 sequence is 14 residues long. The chain uses TRBV5-1 and TRBJ2-5; TCRdb returns TRBD1, unconfirmable since there is no DNA. The TCR originated in a human donor with ulcerative colitis or Crohn's disease, or a healthy co-twin of an affected twin (not recorded which). Sample: blood. The CDR3 here is CASSPGGAQETQYF.